This paragraph covers one TCR beta chain sequence. Its matching antigen is unknown. The PCR employed 60 Vbeta primers together with 13 Jbeta primers. Sequenced by immunoSEQ multiplex PCR; TCRdb stores in-frame clones only, minus some. This table holds about 120,000 clones, around three quarters found once. This sample was included in a study of cytomegalovirus exposure and HLA in healthy donors. Findings and limits, study-wide: Prior analysis indicated that the majority of TCR beta V segments exhibited productivity approximately 87% or approximately 30% of the time.

CDR3 length: 14 residues. Germline CDR1 SGHRS, CDR2 YFSETQ. Unmatched junction bases numbered 9, after V lost 2 bases and J lost 10 bases. Sequenced material: PBMCs. This chain links TRBV5-1 with TRBJ2-1; 7 bases fit TRBD2. This receptor was identified in a woman aged 40 to 49 in good health and CMV-seropositive. Written as DNA, the CDR3 is TGCGCCAGCAGCTTCGTGGGAGGGCCTGGGGAGCAGTTCTTC. Amino acids: CASSFVGGPGEQFF.